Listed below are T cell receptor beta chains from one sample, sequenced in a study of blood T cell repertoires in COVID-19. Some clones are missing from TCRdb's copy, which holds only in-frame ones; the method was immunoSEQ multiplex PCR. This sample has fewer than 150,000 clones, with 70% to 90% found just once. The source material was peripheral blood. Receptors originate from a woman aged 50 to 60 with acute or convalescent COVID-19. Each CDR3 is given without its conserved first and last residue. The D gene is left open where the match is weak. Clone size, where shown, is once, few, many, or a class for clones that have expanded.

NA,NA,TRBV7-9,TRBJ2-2,ASSPFSGSDGELF
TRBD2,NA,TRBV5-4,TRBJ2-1,ASVLAGADNEQF
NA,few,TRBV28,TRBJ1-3,ASSLFGSGNTIY
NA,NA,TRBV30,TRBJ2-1,AWSQNEQF
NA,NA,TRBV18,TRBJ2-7,ASSLQGYEQY
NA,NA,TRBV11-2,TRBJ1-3,ASSPFSGSGNTIY
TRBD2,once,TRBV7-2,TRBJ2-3,ASSSSPIDSGRAADTQY
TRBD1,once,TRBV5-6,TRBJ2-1,ASSFLTGRNEQF
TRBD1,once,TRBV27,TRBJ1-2,ASSLFGPSRDRVYGYT
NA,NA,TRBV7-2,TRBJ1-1,ASSPLQGRSTEAF
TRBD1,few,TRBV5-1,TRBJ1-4,ASSLGQGEKLF
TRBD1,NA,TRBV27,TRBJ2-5,ASSLSGGTGETQY
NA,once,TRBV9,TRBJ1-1,ASSAQTDAYTEAF
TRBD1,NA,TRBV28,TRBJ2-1,ASSLPGTGRFDEQF
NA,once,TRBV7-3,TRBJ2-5,ASSLKRTNQETQY
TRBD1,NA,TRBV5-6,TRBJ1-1,ASSFSGTVNTEAF
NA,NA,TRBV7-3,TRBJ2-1,ASSQRGRGEQF
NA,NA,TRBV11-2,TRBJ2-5,ASSLPDQETQY
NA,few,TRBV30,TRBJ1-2,AWSVTGDGYT
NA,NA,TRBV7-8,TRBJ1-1,ASSKAGSWPEAF
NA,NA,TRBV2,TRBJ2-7,ASNQGGYEQY
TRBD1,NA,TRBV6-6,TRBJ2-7,ASSSPRRTGDYEQY
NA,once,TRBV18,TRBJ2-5,ASSEQETQY
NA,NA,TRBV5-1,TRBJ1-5,ASSQDGGPYSNQPQH
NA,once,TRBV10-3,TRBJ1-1,AISDLGSGDTEAF
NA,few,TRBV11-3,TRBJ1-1,ASSLGWQNEAF
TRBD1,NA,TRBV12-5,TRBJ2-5,ASGLTSPGQAYQETQY
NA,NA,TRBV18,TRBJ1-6,ASSRVRVNSPLH
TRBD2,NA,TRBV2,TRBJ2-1,ASSLTSGVYNEQF
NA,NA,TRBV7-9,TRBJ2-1,ASSLDYTGEQF
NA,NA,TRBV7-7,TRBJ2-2,ASSPLIGVNTGELF
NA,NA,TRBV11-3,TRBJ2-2,ASSPDSRSGELF
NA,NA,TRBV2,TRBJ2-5,ASNLGVDQETQY
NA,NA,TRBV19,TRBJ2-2,ATSAGELF
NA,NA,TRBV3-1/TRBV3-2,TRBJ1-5,ASSLSSGGQPQH
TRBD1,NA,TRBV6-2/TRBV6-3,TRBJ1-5,ASSSHADRGPQH
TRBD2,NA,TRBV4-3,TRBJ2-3,ASSQESSTSGGRGTQY
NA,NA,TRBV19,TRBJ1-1,ASTSGRSHEAF
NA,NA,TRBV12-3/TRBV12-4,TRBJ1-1,ASTLSHYTEAF
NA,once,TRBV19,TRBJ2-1,ASSPGGNPYNEQF
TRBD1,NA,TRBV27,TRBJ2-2,ASYYRGQGADTGELF
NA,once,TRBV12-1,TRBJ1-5,ASSRTDSNQPQH
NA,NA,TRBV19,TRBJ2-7,ASSIGAVPSYEQY
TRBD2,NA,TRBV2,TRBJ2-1,ASSEFAGGRNEQF
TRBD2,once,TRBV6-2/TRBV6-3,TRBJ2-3,ASSLGTRSTDTQY
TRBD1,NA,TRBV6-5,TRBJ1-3,ASSSRQGRSGNTIY
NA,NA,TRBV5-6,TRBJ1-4,ASSLATGAPTNEKLF
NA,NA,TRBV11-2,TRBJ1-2,ASSYGQDGYT
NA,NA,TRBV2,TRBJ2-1,ASSEGYSSYNEQF
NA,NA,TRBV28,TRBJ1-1,ASSLSQGLTEAF
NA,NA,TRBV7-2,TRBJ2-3,ASSLEGRDTQY
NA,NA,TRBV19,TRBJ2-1,ASSPRYDSYNEQF
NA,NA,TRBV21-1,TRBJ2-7,ASTTGTEPYEQY
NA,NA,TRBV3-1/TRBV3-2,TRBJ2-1,ASSQAVSSYNEQF
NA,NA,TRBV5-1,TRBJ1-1,ASSLGNRVLGYYTEAF